Listed here are 26 T cell receptor beta chains from one sample, sequenced in a study of cytomegalovirus exposure and HLA in healthy donors listed by TCRdb under 2017. Library construction relied on the immunoSEQ multiplex PCR assay. For the multiplex PCR, a mixture combining 60 forward primers for TCR Vbeta segments and 13 reverse primers for TCR Jbeta segments was used. Drawn from immuneACCESS, this table holds only the in-frame rearrangements with V and J called that TCRdb kept. Clones are partly lost; checked studies trace under half to an unresolved V gene and leave the rest unexplained. The sample has under 300,000 clones on record, about 90% of them singletons. The biggest ten clones account for about 1.7% of the sample. The material sequenced was PBMCs. The receptors here all came from a girl aged 2-10 years in good health and CMV-seronegative.

V gene TRBV9 combines with J gene TRBJ2-7, with 8 bases lining up with TRBD1. The CDR3 is 16 amino acids. CDR1 is SGDLS and CDR2 is YYNGEE in the germline V gene. V lost 0 bases to trimming and J lost 5 bases; unmatched junction nucleotides: 10. For the CDR3, the DNA is TGTGCCAGCAGCGTAGCTGTAGGACAGGGAACGGACGAGCAGTACTTC. This encodes CASSVAVGQGTDEQYF.

The chain carries TRBV28 and TRBJ1-5, with TRBD1 matching 7 bases. The trim removed 1 base at V and 4 bases at J, leaving 1 base unmatched. Germline CDR1 MDHEN, CDR2 SYDVKM. CDR3 length: 14 amino acids. The CDR3 region is CASSLSGGNQPQHF. CDR3 coding DNA: TGTGCCAGCAGTTTATCAGGGGGTAATCAGCCCCAGCATTTT.

The J gene is TRBJ2-1, the V gene TRBV4-2; TRBD2 aligns across 16 bases. Looked up from germline, CDR1 is LGHNA and CDR2 is YNFKEQ. This CDR3 region has 16 residues. Losses at the gene ends were 2 bases for V and 7 bases for J; bases not matched to a gene: 2. The chain's CDR3 is CASSQTGLAGGNEQFF. CDR3 bases: TGTGCCAGCAGCCAAACGGGACTAGCGGGAGGGAATGAGCAGTTCTTC.

The gene calls are TRBV5-4 and TRBJ2-1; TRBD2 agrees at 11 bases. Trimming at V came to 1 base and at J to 4 bases, leaving 10 bases not matched to a gene. The V gene's germline CDR1 is SGHNT and CDR2 YYREEE (reference sequence). The CDR3 sequence is 18 residues long. In DNA form, the CDR3 reads TGTGCCAGCAGCTTGCCCGGGGTAGCGGGAGGGTCATACAATGAGCAGTTCTTC. Its protein is CASSLPGVAGGSYNEQFF.

The rearrangement joins TRBV7-6 to TRBJ2-2, with D possibly matching TRBD1 (6 bases). The CDR3 is 15 residues long. The ends were cut back, 3 bases at V and 4 bases at J, with 12 bases in the middle. Germline V gene sequence: CDR1 SGHVS, CDR2 FNYEAQ. CDR3 nucleotide sequence: TGTGCCAGCAGCTTTCAATGGGGGCCCACCGGGGAGCTGTTTTTT. This codes for CASSFQWGPTGELFF.

The V gene is TRBV15, the J gene TRBJ1-6, with 8 bases that match TRBD1. CDR3 size: 14 residues. Trimming removed 6 bases from V and 8 bases from J; junction bases left unmatched: 6. Germline V gene sequence: CDR1 LNHNV, CDR2 YYDKDF (reference sequence). The chain's CDR3 is CATRITGGDSPLHF. The CDR3 DNA sequence: TGTGCCACCAGGATTACAGGGGGAGATTCACCCCTCCACTTT.

The J gene is TRBJ2-1, the V gene TRBV6-6; 7 nucleotides match TRBD2. Trimming removed 7 bases from V and 8 bases from J; junction bases left unmatched: 2. This CDR3 spans 11 amino acids. Per the germline V gene, CDR1 is MNHNY and CDR2 is SVGAGI (reference sequence). The CDR3 nucleotides read TGTGCCAGCATGGGAGGGCATGAGCAGTTCTTC. Protein product: CASMGGHEQFF.

The CDR3 DNA is TGCGCCAGCAGCTTGGCCGGGACTAGCACAGATACGCAGTATTTT. Amino acids: CASSLAGTSTDTQYF. This chain links TRBV5-1 with TRBJ2-3, with a tentative D call TRBD2 (6 bases). The V end was cut by 0 bases, the J end by 0 bases, with 8 bases between. CDR1 is SGHRS and CDR2 is YFSETQ in the germline V gene. The CDR3 runs to 15 residues.

The CDR3 sequence is CASSSLRYGYTF. DNA for the CDR3: TGTGCCAGCAGCTCCCTAAGATATGGCTACACCTTC. This rearrangement joins TRBV7-9 to TRBJ1-2; D is uncertain. Trimming took off 4 bases at V and 5 bases at J, with 8 bases between the two ends. Germline CDR1 SEHNR, CDR2 FQNEAQ (reference sequence). The CDR3 has 12 residues.

This clone was recorded a few times. The chain carries TRBV12-5 and TRBJ2-7; D unresolved. This CDR3 comprises 16 residues. V lost 2 bases to trimming and J lost 0 bases, with 14 bases between them. Per the germline V gene, CDR1 is LGHNT and CDR2 is FRNRAP. CDR3 sequence reads: CASGLKVAGHSYEQYF. DNA of the CDR3: TGTGCTAGTGGTTTGAAAGTGGCAGGTCACTCCTACGAGCAGTACTTC.

This clone appeared a few times. This chain uses TRBV4-2 with TRBJ2-3; TRBD2 matches 12 bases. This CDR3 has 21 residues. With 0 bases clipped from V and 1 base from J, the junction kept 14 bases outside the gene matches. Germline V gene sequence: CDR1 LGHNA, CDR2 YNFKEQ. Written as DNA, the CDR3 is TGTGCCAGCAGCCAAGATACGCTAGCGGGAGGGCCGGCGTTTCGCACAGATACGCAGTATTTT. Amino acid sequence: CASSQDTLAGGPAFRTDTQYF.

This chain links TRBV11-2 with TRBJ2-7; tentative D call: TRBD1 (5 bases). Per the germline V gene, CDR1 is SGHAT and CDR2 is FQNNGV. Trimming cost V 6 bases and J 3 bases, with 9 bases left between them. This CDR3 has 12 amino acids. CDR3 sequence reads: CASRTALYEQYF. Written as DNA, the CDR3 is TGTGCCAGCAGGACAGCTCTCTACGAGCAGTACTTC.

The chain uses TRBV13 and TRBJ1-6; a weak D match, TRBD1 (5 bases). Germline V gene data show CDR1 as PRHDT and CDR2 as FYEKMQ (reference sequence). This CDR3 comprises 15 residues. Trimming took 4 bases from V and 6 from J, leaving 13 bases between them. DNA of the CDR3: TGTGCCAGCAGCTCCCGACAGTTGCCTAATTCACCCCTCCACTTT. This translates into CASSSRQLPNSPLHF.

The rearrangement uses TRBV10-1 and TRBJ2-5, with D unresolved. This CDR3 contains 13 residues. The germline V gene encodes CDR1 WNHNN and CDR2 SYGVQD (reference sequence). V lost 5 bases, J lost 2 bases, and 9 bases lay in between. The CDR3 loop is CASSSTVQETQYF. The CDR3 DNA sequence: TGCGCCAGCAGTAGTACAGTTCAAGAGACCCAGTACTTC.

This clone is a singleton in its sample. In the same sample, other DNA sequences code for this CDR3. The chain combines TRBV19 with TRBJ2-7; 12 nucleotides line up with TRBD1. The CDR3 spans 15 residues. Germline CDR1 is LNHDA and CDR2 is SQIVND (reference sequence). With 4 bases clipped from V and 7 bases from J, the junction kept 8 bases outside the gene matches. The CDR3 reads CASSTPGQGAREQYF. DNA for the CDR3: TGTGCCAGTAGTACCCCGGGACAGGGGGCTCGAGAGCAGTACTTC.

The chain has TRBV6-1 and TRBJ2-3, with D unresolved. The germline V and J ends were trimmed by 2 bases and 1 base, with 13 bases remaining between them. The germline gives CDR1 MNHNS, CDR2 SASEGT. CDR3 length: 16 amino acids. CDR3 nucleotide sequence: TGTGCCAGCAGTGAAATCGGTAGAACAGGCACAGATACGCAGTATTTT. Amino acids: CASSEIGRTGTDTQYF.

Concerning this clone: At one of its ends the junction is not consistent with the germline gene, which may arise from a read error. J is TRBJ2-1 and V is TRBV6-6, with 9 bases lining up with TRBD1. The germline gives CDR1 MNHNY, CDR2 SVGAGI (reference sequence). The CDR3 has 15 residues. CDR3: CASSRGQGSYNEQLF. DNA for the CDR3: TGTGCCAGCAGCAGGGGACAGGGCAGCTACAATGAGCAGCTCTTC.

The chain joins TRBV18 to TRBJ2-1; a possible D gene is TRBD2 (5 bases). The CDR3 is 15 amino acids. Germline CDR1 and CDR2: KGHSH and LQKENI. Trimming shortened V by 4 bases and J by 6 bases, and 16 bases separated the two germline ends. CDR3 bases: TGTGCCAGCTCACTTTTAAGCGGTTACCTCAATGAGCAGTTCTTC. It encodes CASSLLSGYLNEQFF.

As to this clone: This same CDR3 is encoded by further DNA sequences in the sample. The V gene is TRBV6-5, the J gene TRBJ1-2; D ambiguous. Looked up from germline, CDR1 is MNHEY and CDR2 is SVGAGI. This CDR3 comprises 15 residues. V shed 0 bases and J shed 0 bases, with 8 bases lying between them. The CDR3 spells CASSYSGLSNYGYTF. The CDR3, as DNA: TGTGCCAGCAGTTACTCGGGCCTCTCTAACTATGGCTACACCTTC.

This chain connects TRBV2 to TRBJ2-1, with 8 bases identical to TRBD1. The CDR3 has 15 amino acids. Unmatched junction bases numbered 8, after V lost 6 bases and J lost 4 bases. The germline CDR1 and CDR2 sequences are SNHLY and FYNNEI. CDR3 nucleotide sequence: TGTGCCAGCAGAAAAGACAGGGGAGGATACAATGAGCAGTTCTTC. The encoded protein is CASRKDRGGYNEQFF.

The chain uses TRBV28 and TRBJ1-3, with D maybe TRBD1 (5 bases). CDR1 is MDHEN, CDR2 SYDVKM, per germline. CDR3 length: 17 amino acids. Trimming cost V 8 bases and J 3 bases, with 23 bases left between them. CDR3 in amino acids: CASLEGALGFGGNTIYF. In DNA, the CDR3 is TGTGCCAGCCTGGAAGGGGCTTTGGGGTTTGGTGGAAACACCATATATTTT.

The chain carries TRBV21-1 and TRBJ1-4. TRBV21-1 is a listed pseudogene. The CDR3 extends over 17 amino acids. Written as DNA, the CDR3 is TGTGCCAGCAGCAAAAGCGCCTCTAGCGCAACTAATGAAAAACTGTTTTTT. Its protein is CASSKSASSATNEKLFF.

This chain links TRBV5-1 with TRBJ1-3, with D unclear. The ends were cut back, 2 bases at V and 0 bases at J, with 9 bases in the middle. Germline CDR1 SGHRS, CDR2 YFSETQ. CDR3 length: 15 residues. The CDR3 nucleotides read TGCGCCAGCAGCTTAGATGGGAGCTCTGGAAACACCATATATTTT. It is translated as CASSLDGSSGNTIYF.

The chain is built from TRBV11-1 and TRBJ2-2; D is ambiguous. The germline gives CDR1 SGHAT, CDR2 FQDESV (reference sequence). V lost 1 base and J lost 4, with 13 bases in between. CDR3 length equals 16 residues. Written as DNA, the CDR3 is TGTGCCAGCAGCTTAGTGTCACTCATACTCACCGGGGAGCTGTTTTTT. Translation: CASSLVSLILTGELFF. The whole variable domain, filled in from reference TRBV11-1 and TRBJ2-2, reads EAEVAQSPRYKITEKSQAVAFWCDPISGHATLYWYRQILGQGPELLVQFQDESVVDDSQLPKDRFSAERLKGVDSTLKIQPAELGDSAMYLCASSLVSLILTGELFFGEGSRLTVL.

Worth noting for this clone: The same CDR3 also results from other DNA sequences found in this sample. This chain joins TRBV19 and TRBJ2-7; 8 bases line up with TRBD1. This CDR3 spans 13 amino acids. The V gene end was trimmed by 4 bases and the J gene end by 3 bases; junction bases not matched to a gene: 2. Per the germline V gene, CDR1 is LNHDA and CDR2 is SQIVND (reference sequence). CDR3 in DNA: TGTGCCAGTAGTACCGGACAGGGCTACGAGCAGTACTTC. Protein product: CASSTGQGYEQYF.

This rearrangement joins TRBV19 to TRBJ1-5; the D is unclear. Germline lookup yields CDR1 LNHDA and CDR2 SQIVND (reference sequence). Trimming left V 6 bases short and J 1 base short, with 16 bases between. The CDR3 is 16 residues long. The CDR3, as DNA: TGTGCCAGTAGCCTGCCGAGGTTAATGAGCAATCAGCCCCAGCATTTT. It encodes CASSLPRLMSNQPQHF.